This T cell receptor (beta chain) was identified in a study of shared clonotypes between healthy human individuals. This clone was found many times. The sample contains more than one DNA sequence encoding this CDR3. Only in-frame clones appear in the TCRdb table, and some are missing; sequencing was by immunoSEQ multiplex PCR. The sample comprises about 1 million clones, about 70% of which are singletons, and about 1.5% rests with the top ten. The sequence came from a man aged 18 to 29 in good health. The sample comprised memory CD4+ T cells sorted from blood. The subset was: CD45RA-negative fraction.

The CDR3 spells CAWTVQETQYF. The DNA of the CDR3 is TGTGCCTGGACGGTCCAAGAGACCCAGTACTTC. V and J are TRBV30 and TRBJ2-5; no definite D call. Per the germline V gene, CDR1 is GTSNPN and CDR2 is SVGIG (reference sequence). V lost 4 bases, J lost 1 base, and 4 bases lay in between. The CDR3 consists of 11 residues.